The clone carrying this T cell receptor beta chain was found once. PCR was performed using 60 Vbeta and 13 Jbeta primers. Sequencing was performed with immunoSEQ multiplex PCR; in TCRdb, only in-frame clones are kept and a portion is missing. The sample consists of 100,000 or so clones, around 68% of them appearing once. These data originate in a study of cytomegalovirus exposure and HLA in healthy donors. The sample taken for sequencing was PBMCs. This TCR derives from a human donor in good health.

The CDR3 reads CASSQGSGTRYEQYF. CDR3 DNA: TGCGCCAGCAGCCAAGGGAGCGGGACTCGCTACGAGCAGTACTTC. The chain joins TRBV4-1 to TRBJ2-5; TRBD2 aligns across 7 bases. The J call may be in error: the DNA end matches TRBJ2-7 better. Germline V gene data show CDR1 as MGHRA and CDR2 as YSYEKL. The CDR3 contains 15 residues.